The 11 T cell receptor beta chains given below trace back to one sample, sequenced in a study of T cell clonality in common variable immunodeficiency. Measured with immunoSEQ multiplex PCR; TCRdb has only the in-frame clones, and not every one. There are tens of thousands of clones in the sample, none observed a single time. The sequenced sample was peripheral blood mononuclear cells. These TCRs come from a person aged 18 to 75 in good health.

For this clone: The read terminates 3 residues before the CDR3 end, so the remaining end is supplied by the germline J gene. The V gene is TRBV13, the J gene TRBJ1-2, with TRBD1 matching over 9 bases. Germline V gene sequence: CDR1 PRHDT, CDR2 FYEKMQ (reference sequence). Trimming removed 6 bases from V and 5 bases from J; junction bases left unmatched: 4. The CDR3 spans 13 residues. CDR3 bases read: TGTGCCAGCAGGGGGACAGGGAGGTATGGC. It specifies CASRGTGRYG. The whole CDR3 sequence is CASRGTGRYGYTF.

This clone was counted many times. The read terminates 3 residues before the CDR3 end, so the remaining end is supplied by the germline J gene. The V and J genes are TRBV5-3 and TRBJ2-7; 7 nucleotides align to TRBD1. TRBV5-3 is reported as an ORF; its role is uncertain. Germline trimming cut 6 bases from V and 5 bases from J; bases unmatched to any gene: 14. The CDR3 consists of 15 residues. Incomplete CDR3 DNA: TGTGCCAGAATATCCGGGAAACAGGGGATTAACGAG. Translation: CARISGKQGINE. The full CDR3 protein reads CARISGKQGINEQYF.

This clone was counted a few times. Read data end 3 residues before the CDR3 end; the end is taken from the germline J gene. The V and J genes are TRBV18 and TRBJ1-2, with D possibly being TRBD1 (6 bases). The CDR3 is 15 amino acids. Looked up from germline, CDR1 is KGHSH and CDR2 is LQKENI. The CDR3 DNA, read in part, is TGTGCCAGCTCACCAGGGCAGGGGCGTAGCGAGGGC. This sequence encodes CASSPGQGRSEG. The full CDR3 reads CASSPGQGRSEGYTF.

The CDR3 DNA, read in part, is TGTGCCAGCAGTATCTTAGGGGGGGGCTCACCC. This encodes CASSILGGGSP. The full CDR3 protein is CASSILGGGSPLHF. The chain couples TRBV5-4 to TRBJ1-6, with D possibly being TRBD1 (6 bases). The read gets to within 3 residues of the CDR3 end, and the germline J gene fills in the rest. Trimming removed 5 bases at V and 10 bases at J, with 16 bases between. The CDR3 is made up of 14 amino acids. Germline V gene data show CDR1 as SGHNT and CDR2 as YYREEE (reference sequence).

This clone was seen many times. The read ends 3 residues shy of where the CDR3 ends; the end is completed using the germline J gene. This chain connects TRBV11-2 to TRBJ1-4; 8 bases map to TRBD1. After removal of 5 bases from V and 5 bases from J, the junction contained 4 bases not matched to a gene. The CDR3 is 14 residues long. Germline CDR1 is SGHAT and CDR2 is FQNNGV. CDR3 sequence reads: CASSPWTGNEKLFF. CDR3 DNA, as far as it was read: TGTGCCAGCAGCCCTTGGACAGGGAATGAAAAA. The full variable domain, rest sourced from reference TRBV11-2 and TRBJ1-4, is EAGVAQSPRYKIIEKRQSVAFWCNPISGHATLYWYQQILGQGPKLLIQFQNNGVVDDSQLPKDRFSAERLKGVDSTLKIQPAKLEDSAVYLCASSPWTGNEKLFFGSGTQLSVL.

This clone was observed many times. The read terminates 3 residues before the CDR3 end, so the remaining end is supplied by the germline J gene. V gene TRBV6-2 or TRBV6-3 combines with J gene TRBJ2-7; TRBD1 agrees at 11 bases. CDR3 length: 14 residues. V lost 8 bases to trimming and J lost 3 bases; unmatched junction nucleotides: 6. Germline values: CDR1 MNHEY, CDR2 SVGEGT. CDR3 amino acids: CASGTGTGGYEQYF. The CDR3 DNA, read in part, is TGTGCCAGCGGGACCGGGACAGGGGGCTACGAG.

Many counts were recorded for this clone. The read terminates 3 residues ahead of where the CDR3 ends, so the germline J gene completes it. The chain is built from TRBV5-6 and TRBJ1-6, with 7 bases matching TRBD1. The length of the CDR3 is 15 residues. The V segment lost 0 bases and the J segment 9 bases; nucleotides outside the gene matches: 6. Germline loops: CDR1 SGHDT, CDR2 YYEEEE. CDR3: CASSLGFRGASPLHF. CDR3 bases read: TGTGCCAGCAGCTTGGGGTTCAGGGGGGCTTCACCC.

The table lists this clone with many counts. The read ends 3 residues shy of where the CDR3 ends; the end is completed using the germline J gene. The chain carries TRBV20-1 and TRBJ2-1; D possibly corresponds to TRBD2 (5 bases). V was cut by 4 bases and J by 8 bases, with 15 bases left in between. This CDR3 is built from 13 residues. Germline CDR1 is DFQATT and CDR2 is SNEGSKA (reference sequence). The CDR3 protein is CSAIYSDDYEQFF. Partial CDR3 DNA: TGCAGTGCTATCTATAGCGACGACTATGAG.

This clone has ten or more counts. The CDR3 extends 3 residues past the end of the read, so its final part is completed from the germline J gene. The V and J genes are TRBV18 and TRBJ2-1; 8 bases map to TRBD1. CDR1 KGHSH and CDR2 LQKENI come from the germline V gene. Germline trimming cut 3 bases from V and 8 bases from J; bases unmatched to any gene: 6. The CDR3 is 14 residues long. The CDR3 spells CASSPVGQGYEQFF. The sequenced part of the CDR3 DNA is TGTGCCAGCTCACCGGTCGGACAGGGTTATGAG.

This clone was seen at least ten times. Compared with germline, one end of the junction differs, possibly owing to a read error. Read coverage stops 3 residues before the CDR3 terminus; the germline J gene supplies the remainder. The chain has TRBV4-2 and TRBJ2-7; D remains ambiguous. From germline, CDR1 is LGHNA and CDR2 YNFKEQ. The CDR3 spans 15 residues. The part of the CDR3 DNA that was read is TGCGCCAGCAGCCAAGAAGTCGCGTACCTCTACGAG. It yields the protein CASSQEVAYLYE. The full CDR3 protein is CASSQEVAYLYEQYF.

This clone has a handful of counts. The DNA ends 3 residues before the CDR3 does, and the rest of the CDR3 is filled in from the germline J gene. The rearrangement joins TRBV27 to TRBJ2-7, with a possible D match to TRBD2 (5 bases). The CDR3 extends over 14 amino acids. The V end was cut by 7 bases, the J end by 6 bases, with 19 bases between. The germline CDR1 and CDR2 sequences are MNHEY and SMNVEV (reference sequence). CDR3 DNA (partial): TGTGCCAGCACCTCGACGGGGTTTGCGGCCGAG. It is translated as CASTSTGFAAE. The complete CDR3 protein is CASTSTGFAAEQYF.